A single sample is the source of the 19 T cell receptor beta chains below, sequenced in a study of cytomegalovirus exposure and HLA in healthy donors. 60 Vbeta and 13 Jbeta primers were used in PCR. Only in-frame clones appear in the TCRdb table, and some are missing; sequencing was by immunoSEQ multiplex PCR. The sample has 200,000 to 250,000 clones; 82% are singletons. The material sequenced was PBMCs. These receptors originate from a middle-aged woman in good health and CMV-seropositive.

The chain joins TRBV5-1 to TRBJ1-2; perhaps TRBD1 as D (6 bases). V was cut by 7 bases and J by 4 bases, with 17 bases left in between. This CDR3 is 14 amino acids long. The germline gives CDR1 SGHRS, CDR2 YFSETQ. The CDR3: CASGSGGAGYGYTF. Written as DNA, the CDR3 is TGCGCCAGCGGGAGCGGGGGCGCGGGCTATGGCTACACCTTC.

The chain links TRBV19 to TRBJ2-6; no firm D call. V was clipped by 5 bases and J by 0 bases, with 11 bases between them. The CDR3 extends over 16 amino acids. The germline CDR1 and CDR2 sequences are LNHDA and SQIVND (reference sequence). Here the CDR3 DNA reads TGTGCCAGTAGTGGCGGCCGAATCTCTGGGGCCAACGTCCTGACTTTC. This codes for CASSGGRISGANVLTF.

J is TRBJ2-7 and V is TRBV30, with a possible D match to TRBD1 (7 bases). CDR1 GTSNPN and CDR2 SVGIG come from the germline V gene (reference sequence). CDR3 length: 13 residues. Between the trimmed V and J ends, which lost 7 bases and 6 bases, there was a span of 19 bases. The CDR3 DNA reads TGTGCCTTATCGAACTCAGGGGGGCTCGAGCAGTACTTC. Its protein is CALSNSGGLEQYF.

A word on this clone: The sample contains more than one DNA sequence encoding this CDR3. V usage is TRBV7-6 and J usage is TRBJ2-7; the match to TRBD2 covers 9 bases. Germline CDR1 reads SGHVS; CDR2 reads FNYEAQ. CDR3 length: 14 amino acids. Germline trimming cut 1 base from V and 7 bases from J; bases unmatched to any gene: 5. CDR3 loop: CASSLGREGREQYF. The CDR3, as DNA: TGTGCCAGCAGCTTAGGGCGGGAGGGTAGGGAGCAGTACTTC.

The chain joins TRBV7-6 to TRBJ2-5; 13 bases match TRBD2. The CDR3 is made up of 16 amino acids. The J segment lost 5 bases and the V segment lost 5 bases, leaving 8 bases of the junction unmatched. The V gene's germline CDR1 is SGHVS and CDR2 FNYEAQ. CDR3 region: CASSQGLAGRSETQYF. CDR3 sequence (DNA): TGTGCCAGCAGCCAGGGACTAGCGGGACGGAGTGAGACCCAGTACTTC.

The rearrangement joins TRBV2 to TRBJ1-2; D may be TRBD1 (6 bases). There are 13 residues in the CDR3. V was clipped by 5 bases and J by 3 bases, with 10 bases between them. Germline V gene data show CDR1 as SNHLY and CDR2 as FYNNEI. CDR3 sequence reads: CASSSQGYYGYTF. The CDR3 DNA reads TGTGCCAGCAGTTCACAGGGTTACTATGGCTACACCTTC. The full variable domain, in which reference TRBV2 and TRBJ1-2 provide the parts outside the CDR3, is EPEVTQTPSHQVTQMGQEVILRCVPISNHLYFYWYRQILGQKVEFLVSFYNNEISEKSEIFDDQFSVERPDGSNFTLKIRSTKLEDSAMYFCASSSQGYYGYTFGSGTRLTVV.

This chain links TRBV4-2 with TRBJ2-5, with 12 bases that match TRBD2. Trimming removed 1 base from V and 0 bases from J; junction bases left unmatched: 0. Germline-derived CDR1 and CDR2 are LGHNA and YNFKEQ. There are 16 residues in the CDR3. The CDR3 region is CASSQGTSGNQETQYF. The DNA for the CDR3 is TGTGCCAGCAGCCAAGGGACTAGCGGGAACCAAGAGACCCAGTACTTC.

The chain combines TRBV28 with TRBJ2-7; TRBD1 is a possible D gene (5 bases). CDR1 and CDR2 (germline): MDHEN, SYDVKM. This CDR3 spans 12 amino acids. Trimming stripped 3 bases from V and 4 bases from J, with 7 bases between. CDR3 region: CASSFSGYEQYF. The CDR3 DNA follows: TGTGCCAGCAGTTTTTCAGGGTACGAGCAGTACTTC. The variable domain in full, completed from reference TRBV28 and TRBJ2-7, reads DVKVTQSSRYLVKRTGEKVFLECVQDMDHENMFWYRQDPGLGLRLIYFSYDVKMKEKGDIPEGYSVSREKKERFSLILESASTNQTSMYLCASSFSGYEQYFGPGTRLTVT.

The CDR3 DNA reads as TGTGCCAGCAGGCGGACAGGGGTAGAGACCCAGTACTTC. This gives the protein CASRRTGVETQYF. The rearrangement joins TRBV5-6 to TRBJ2-5; 9 bases agree with TRBD1. V trimming: 5 bases; J trimming: 4 bases; junction bases outside the gene matches: 3. The CDR3 has 13 residues. Germline values: CDR1 SGHDT, CDR2 YYEEEE.

This chain uses TRBV6-5 with TRBJ2-5; TRBD2 agrees at 7 bases. Looked up from germline, CDR1 is MNHEY and CDR2 is SVGAGI. V shed 6 bases and J 7 bases; nucleotides not matched to a gene: 8. The CDR3 extends over 13 amino acids. The CDR3 is CASRREMRGTQYF. DNA for the CDR3: TGTGCCAGCAGGCGGGAGATGCGCGGGACCCAGTACTTC.

CDR3 residues: CASSQDGGEYEQYF. The CDR3 DNA sequence: TGCGCCAGCAGCCAAGATGGGGGGGAATACGAGCAGTACTTC. The chain has TRBV4-3 and TRBJ2-7, with 7 bases that match TRBD2. Germline loops: CDR1 LGHNA, CDR2 YSLEER. This CDR3 spans 14 amino acids. The trim removed 0 bases at V and 4 bases at J, leaving 3 bases unmatched.

The sample holds one count of this clone. This chain uses TRBV19 with TRBJ2-3; 7 bases align to TRBD1. Per germline, CDR1 LNHDA and CDR2 SQIVND (reference sequence). V dropped 7 bases and J dropped 3; count of bases not matched to a gene: 10. The CDR3 totals 15 residues. The CDR3 here is CASNAAGQATDTQYF. DNA of the CDR3: TGTGCCAGTAATGCCGCAGGACAGGCGACAGATACGCAGTATTTT.

This rearrangement joins TRBV11-3 to TRBJ2-7, with 13 bases identical to TRBD2. CDR3 length equals 16 residues. The junction had 7 bases not matched to a gene; V was cut back by 5 bases and J by 3 bases. CDR1 and CDR2 (germline): SGHNT, YENEEA. The chain's CDR3 is CASSLFTSGRVYEQYF. The CDR3 bases are TGTGCCAGCAGCCTATTCACTAGCGGGAGGGTCTACGAGCAGTACTTC.

This chain links TRBV29-1 with TRBJ2-5; 9 bases line up with TRBD2. J was trimmed by 4 bases and V by 4 bases; bases with no gene match: 13. CDR3 size: 16 residues. Germline values: CDR1 SQVTM, CDR2 ANQGSEA. In DNA, the CDR3 is TGCAGCGTTGGCCCTAGCGGGAAATTTTATTTAGAGACCCAGTACTTC. Protein product: CSVGPSGKFYLETQYF.

This sequence joins TRBV4-3 and TRBJ1-2; D is possibly TRBD1 (5 bases). The CDR3 has 14 amino acids. The ends were cut back, 0 bases at V and 9 bases at J, with 14 bases in the middle. Germline CDR1 and CDR2: LGHNA and YSLEER. The CDR3 DNA is TGCGCCAGCAGCCAAGAAAGGGGTTCAATAAGCTACACCTTC. Residues: CASSQERGSISYTF.

J is TRBJ1-2 and V is TRBV6-1; 7 bases are shared with TRBD1. Germline CDR1 is MNHNS and CDR2 is SASEGT. With 8 bases clipped from V and 8 bases from J, the junction kept 17 bases outside the gene matches. The CDR3 has 15 residues. The CDR3 nucleotides are TGTGCCAGCGACCCCATGACAGGGCGTAATAGAGGCTACACCTTC. Translating it yields CASDPMTGRNRGYTF.

Turning to this clone: One end of the junction is discordant with germline, which a read error may explain. The chain carries TRBV7-7 and TRBJ2-5, with 8 bases matching TRBD2. The length of the CDR3 is 14 residues. CDR1 and CDR2 from the germline V gene are SSHAT and FNYEAQ (reference sequence). The CDR3 is CASSLSGRRETQYF. CDR3 in DNA: TGTGCTAGCAGCTTAAGCGGGAGAAGGGAGACCCAGTACTTC.

The rearrangement joins TRBV6-1 to TRBJ1-2; 9 positions match TRBD1. Germline loops: CDR1 MNHNS, CDR2 SASEGT. The CDR3 is 13 amino acids. V was clipped by 8 bases and J by 7 bases; unmatched bases: 8. CDR3 DNA: TGTGCCAGCTTCTATACAGGGGGCCGTGGCTACACCTTC. Its protein is CASFYTGGRGYTF.

The chain recombines TRBV27 with TRBJ2-2; 11 nucleotides align to TRBD1. The junction had 6 bases not matched to a gene; V was cut back by 2 bases and J by 4 bases. The CDR3 loop spans 17 amino acids. CDR1 MNHEY and CDR2 SMNVEV come from the germline V gene (reference sequence). CDR3 DNA sequence: TGTGCCAGCAGTTTACCCTGGACAGGGGGCGGCACCGGGGAGCTGTTTTTT. Its protein product is CASSLPWTGGGTGELFF.